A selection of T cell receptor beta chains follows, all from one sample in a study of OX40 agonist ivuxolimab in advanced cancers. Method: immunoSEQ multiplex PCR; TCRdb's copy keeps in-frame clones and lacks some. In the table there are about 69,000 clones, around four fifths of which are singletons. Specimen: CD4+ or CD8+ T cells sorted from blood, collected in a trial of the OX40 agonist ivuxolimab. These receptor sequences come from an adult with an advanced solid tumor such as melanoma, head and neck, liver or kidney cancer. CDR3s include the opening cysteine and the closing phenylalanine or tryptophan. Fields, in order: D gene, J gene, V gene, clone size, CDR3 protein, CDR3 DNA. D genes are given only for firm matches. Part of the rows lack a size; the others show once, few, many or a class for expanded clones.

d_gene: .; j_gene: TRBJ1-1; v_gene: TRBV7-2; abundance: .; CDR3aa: CASSLVGAGGMNTEAFF; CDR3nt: TGTGCCAGCAGCTTAGTCGGGGCAGGAGGAATGAACACTGAAGCTTTCTTT
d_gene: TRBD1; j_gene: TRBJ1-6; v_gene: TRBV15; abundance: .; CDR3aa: CATSRGGQGRNSPLHF; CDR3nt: TGTGCCACCAGCAGAGGGGGACAGGGAAGAAATTCACCCCTCCACTTT
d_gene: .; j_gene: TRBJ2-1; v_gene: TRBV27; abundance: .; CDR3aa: CASFPVGGGNEQFF; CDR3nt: TGTGCCAGTTTCCCTGTAGGGGGGGGCAATGAGCAGTTCTTC
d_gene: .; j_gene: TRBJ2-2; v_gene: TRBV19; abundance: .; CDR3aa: CASSGGHTGELFF; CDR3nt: TGTGCCAGTAGTGGGGGGCACACCGGGGAGCTGTTTTTT
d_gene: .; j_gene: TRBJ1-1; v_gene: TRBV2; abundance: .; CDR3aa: CASRGRPNTEAFF; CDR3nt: TGTGCCAGCAGGGGCAGGCCGAACACTGAAGCTTTCTTT
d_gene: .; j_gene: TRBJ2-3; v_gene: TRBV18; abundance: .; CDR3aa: CASSPLSQGTDTQYF; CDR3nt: TGTGCCAGCTCACCACTAAGTCAGGGTACAGATACGCAGTATTTT
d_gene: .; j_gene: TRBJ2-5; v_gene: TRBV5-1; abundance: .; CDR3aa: CASSLGPNQETQYF; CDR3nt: TGCGCCAGCAGCTTGGGCCCCAACCAAGAGACCCAGTACTTC
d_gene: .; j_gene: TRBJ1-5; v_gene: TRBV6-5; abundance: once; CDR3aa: CASSYKGDQPQHF; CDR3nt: TGTGCCAGCAGTTACAAGGGGGACCAGCCCCAGCATTTT
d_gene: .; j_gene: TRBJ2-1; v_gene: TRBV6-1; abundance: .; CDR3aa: CASSEGTGGSYNEQFF; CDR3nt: TGTGCCAGCAGTGAAGGGACCGGGGGCTCCTACAATGAGCAGTTCTTC
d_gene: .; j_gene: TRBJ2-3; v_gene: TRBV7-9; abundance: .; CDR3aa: CASSSTDTQYF; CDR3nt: TGTGCCAGCAGCTCCACAGATACGCAGTATTTT
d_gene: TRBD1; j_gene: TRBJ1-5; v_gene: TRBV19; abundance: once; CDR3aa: CASRAGTGRSQPQHF; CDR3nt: TGTGCCAGTAGGGCCGGGACAGGGAGGAGCCAGCCCCAGCATTTT
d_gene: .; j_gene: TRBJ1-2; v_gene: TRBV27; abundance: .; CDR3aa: CASSSQGGNYGYTF; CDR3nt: TGTGCCAGCAGCTCACAGGGTGGTAACTATGGCTACACCTTC
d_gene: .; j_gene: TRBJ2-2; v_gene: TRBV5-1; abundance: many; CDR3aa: CASSWRVRNTGELFF; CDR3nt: TGCGCCAGCAGCTGGAGGGTTAGGAACACCGGGGAGCTGTTTTTT
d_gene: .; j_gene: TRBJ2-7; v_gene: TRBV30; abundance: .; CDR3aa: CAWSQSYEQYF; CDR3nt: TGTGCCTGGTCCCAATCCTACGAGCAGTACTTC
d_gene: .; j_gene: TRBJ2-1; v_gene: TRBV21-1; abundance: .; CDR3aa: CASSRIGGRAYNEQFF; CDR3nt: TGTGCCAGCAGCCGAATAGGCGGGAGGGCCTACAATGAGCAGTTCTTC
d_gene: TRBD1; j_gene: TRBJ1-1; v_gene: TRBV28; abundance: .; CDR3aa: CASNPGDRGSEAFF; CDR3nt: TGTGCCAGCAACCCTGGGGACAGGGGGTCCGAAGCTTTCTTT
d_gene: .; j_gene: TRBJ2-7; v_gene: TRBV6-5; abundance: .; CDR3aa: CASSYSAGTYEQYF; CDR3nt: TGTGCCAGCAGTTACTCAGCAGGGACCTACGAGCAGTACTTC
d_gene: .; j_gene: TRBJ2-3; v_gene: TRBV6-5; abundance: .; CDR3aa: CASSYGGSNTDTQYF; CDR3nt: TGTGCCAGCAGTTACGGAGGGAGTAACACAGATACGCAGTATTTT
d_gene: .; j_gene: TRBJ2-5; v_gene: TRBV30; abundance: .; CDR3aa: CAWGTERGTQYF; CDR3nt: TGTGCCTGGGGGACGGAGAGGGGGACCCAGTACTTC
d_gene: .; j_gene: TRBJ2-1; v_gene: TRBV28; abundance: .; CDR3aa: CASGRSYNEQFF; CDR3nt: TGTGCCAGCGGTCGCTCCTACAATGAGCAGTTCTTC